The clone carrying this T cell receptor (beta chain) showed up many times. What it binds is unknown. CDR1 LGHDT and CDR2 YNNKEL come from the germline V gene (reference sequence). V shed 0 bases and J shed 7 bases, with 4 bases lying between them. This CDR3 is 12 amino acids long. The data stem from a study of response to subunit inactivated influenza vaccine. TCRdb called the RT-PCR reads again in MiXCR, with one record for every CDR3 protein. The sample holds about 530,000 distinct CDR3 sequences, roughly 10% seen once. Study-wide results and caveats: T cells newly recruited by each seasonal influenza vaccination are few, the authors suggested.

The clonotype was recovered from a man between 50 and 59 years old who received an inactivated influenza vaccine. The chain carries TRBV3-1 and TRBJ2-1, with D unclear. This specimen was PBMCs from blood, taken on the day of vaccination. The CDR3 is CASSQDRNEQFF. DNA for the CDR3: TGTGCCAGCAGCCAAGATAGGAATGAGCAGTTCTTC.